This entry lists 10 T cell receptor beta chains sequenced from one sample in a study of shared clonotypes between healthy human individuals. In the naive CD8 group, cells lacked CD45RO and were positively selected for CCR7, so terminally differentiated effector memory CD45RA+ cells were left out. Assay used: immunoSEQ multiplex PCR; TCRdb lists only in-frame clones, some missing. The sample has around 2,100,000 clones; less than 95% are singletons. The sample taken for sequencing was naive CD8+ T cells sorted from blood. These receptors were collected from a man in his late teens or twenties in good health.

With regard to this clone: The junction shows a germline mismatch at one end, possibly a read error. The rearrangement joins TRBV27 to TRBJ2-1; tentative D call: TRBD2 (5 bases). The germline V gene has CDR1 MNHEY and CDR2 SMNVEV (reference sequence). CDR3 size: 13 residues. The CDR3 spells CASSLRAYSEQFF. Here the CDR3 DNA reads TGTGCCAGCAGTTTGCGGGCCTACAGTGAGCAGTTCTTC.

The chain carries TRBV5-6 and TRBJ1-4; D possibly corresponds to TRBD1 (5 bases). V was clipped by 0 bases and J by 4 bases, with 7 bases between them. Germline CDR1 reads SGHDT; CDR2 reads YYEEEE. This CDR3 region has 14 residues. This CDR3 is CASSLEGSNEKLFF. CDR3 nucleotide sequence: TGTGCCAGCAGCTTGGAGGGGAGTAATGAAAAACTGTTTTTT.

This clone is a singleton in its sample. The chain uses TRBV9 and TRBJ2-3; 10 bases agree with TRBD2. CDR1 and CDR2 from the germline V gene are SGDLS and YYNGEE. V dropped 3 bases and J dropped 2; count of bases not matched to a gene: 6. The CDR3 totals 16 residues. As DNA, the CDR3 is TGTGCCAGCAGCGCAAGCGGGGGGGCTATCACAGATACGCAGTATTTT. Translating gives CASSASGGAITDTQYF.

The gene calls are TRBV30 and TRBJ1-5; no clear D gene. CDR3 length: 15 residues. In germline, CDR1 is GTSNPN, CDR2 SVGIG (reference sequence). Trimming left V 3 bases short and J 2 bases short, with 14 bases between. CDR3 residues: CAWRGPGGGNQPQHF. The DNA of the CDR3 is TGTGCCTGGAGAGGACCGGGTGGGGGCAATCAGCCCCAGCATTTT. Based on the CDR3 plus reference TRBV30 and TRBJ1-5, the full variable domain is SQTIHQWPATLVQPVGSPLSLECTVEGTSNPNLYWYRQAAGRGLQLLFYSVGIGQISSEVPQNLSASRPQDRQFILSSKKLLLSDSGFYLCAWRGPGGGNQPQHFGDGTRLSIL.

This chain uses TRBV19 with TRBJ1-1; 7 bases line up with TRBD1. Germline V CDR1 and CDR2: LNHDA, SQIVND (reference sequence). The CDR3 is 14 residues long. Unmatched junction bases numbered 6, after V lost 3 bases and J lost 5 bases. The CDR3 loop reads CASSMVTGRTEAFF. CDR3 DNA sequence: TGTGCCAGTAGTATGGTGACAGGGCGTACTGAAGCTTTCTTT.

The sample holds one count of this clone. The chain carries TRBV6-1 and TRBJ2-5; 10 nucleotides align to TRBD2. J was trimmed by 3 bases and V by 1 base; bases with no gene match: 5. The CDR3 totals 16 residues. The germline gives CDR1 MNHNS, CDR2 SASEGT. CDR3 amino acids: CASSEEPSGRKETQYF. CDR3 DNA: TGTGCCAGCAGTGAAGAGCCTAGCGGGAGAAAAGAGACCCAGTACTTC.

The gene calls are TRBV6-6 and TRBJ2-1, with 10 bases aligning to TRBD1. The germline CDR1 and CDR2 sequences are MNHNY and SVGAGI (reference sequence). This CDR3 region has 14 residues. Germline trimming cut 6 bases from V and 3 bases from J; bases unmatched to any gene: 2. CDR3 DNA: TGTGCCAGCAGGGGACAGGGGCTCTACAATGAGCAGTTCTTC. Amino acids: CASRGQGLYNEQFF.

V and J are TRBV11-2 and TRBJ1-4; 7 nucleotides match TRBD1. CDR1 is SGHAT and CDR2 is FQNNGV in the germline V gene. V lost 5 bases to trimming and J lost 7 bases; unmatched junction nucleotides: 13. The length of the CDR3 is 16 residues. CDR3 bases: TGTGCCAGCAGCCCGGGACAGTTCCCTTCAGGTGAAAAACTGTTTTTT. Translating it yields CASSPGQFPSGEKLFF.

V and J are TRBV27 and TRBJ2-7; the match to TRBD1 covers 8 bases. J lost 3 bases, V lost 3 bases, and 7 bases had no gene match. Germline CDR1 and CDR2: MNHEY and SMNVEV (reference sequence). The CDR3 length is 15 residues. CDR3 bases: TGTGCCAGCAGTTTTGGCGCGGGACAGGTCTACGAGCAGTACTTC. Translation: CASSFGAGQVYEQYF.

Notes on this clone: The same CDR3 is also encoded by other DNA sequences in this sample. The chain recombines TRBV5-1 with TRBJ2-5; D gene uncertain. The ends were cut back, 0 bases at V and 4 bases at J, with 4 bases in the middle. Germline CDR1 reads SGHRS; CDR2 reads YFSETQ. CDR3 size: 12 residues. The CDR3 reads CASSLDGETQYF. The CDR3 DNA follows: TGCGCCAGCAGCTTGGACGGAGAGACCCAGTACTTC. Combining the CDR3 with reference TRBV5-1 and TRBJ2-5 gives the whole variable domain KAGVTQTPRYLIKTRGQQVTLSCSPISGHRSVSWYQQTPGQGLQFLFEYFSETQRNKGNFPGRFSGRQFSNSRSEMNVSTLELGDSALYLCASSLDGETQYFGPGTRLLVL.